This T cell receptor (beta chain) was captured in a study of CD8 T cells in ankylosing spondylitis. In TCRdb, the 5' RACE reads were re-called with MiXCR into one record per CDR3 protein. The sample has under 400,000 distinct CDR3 sequences; about 9.9% are singletons. Overall study findings and caveats: Matched ankylosing spondylitis synovial fluid reportedly showed significant enrichment of disease-linked clones. Seemingly characteristic of ankylosing spondylitis blood was a TCR beta motif consisting of roughly 8 highly homologous variants. Within peripheral blood, clones linked to disease were CD8+ and relatively rare.

V was clipped by 7 bases and J by 5 bases, with 18 bases between them. This CDR3 has 15 amino acids. Germline V gene data show CDR1 as SGHRS and CDR2 as YFSETQ. With respect to this clonotype: The antigen remains undetermined.

Sequencing was performed on blood, either unsorted or a sorted T cell fraction (not recorded which). The TCR comes from a female donor with ankylosing spondylitis or in good health (not recorded which). V and J are TRBV5-1 and TRBJ2-2, with a possible D match to TRBD2 (7 bases). The CDR3 coding sequence is TGCGCCAGCCACGCGGGGGCGGTGAATACCGGGGAGCTGTTTTTT. This gives the protein CASHAGAVNTGELFF.